This TCR beta chain was recovered during a study of blood T cells in healthy people across ages. Combining a sample-barcoded 5' primer with a J-beta primer mix, a second PCR ran for roughly 6 to 12 cycles. Every sample gave at least 2.5 million paired-end reads containing CDR3. MiXCR was run by TCRdb on the 5' RACE reads, yielding one entry per CDR3 protein. The sample holds about 1,800,000 distinct CDR3 sequences; roughly 30% are singletons and the top ten take 7.7%. Study observations and caveats: Leaving the PBMCs unsorted stopped any conclusive comparison of naive versus antigen-experienced cells. Estimates based on one million T cells were treated as lower bounds.

This clonotype was recorded at least ten times. Its specificity is not known. The CDR3 has 14 residues. In germline, CDR1 is MGHRA, CDR2 YSYEKL. V was clipped by 4 bases and J by 4 bases; unmatched bases: 6. The V call is TRBV4-1, the J call TRBJ1-2, with 7 bases that match TRBD1. Specimen: blood. The source of this sequence is a woman between 25 and 40 years old in good health. In DNA form, the CDR3 reads TGCGCCAGCAGCCCCTCCGGGACAGTCTATGGCTACACCTTC. Its translation is CASSPSGTVYGYTF.